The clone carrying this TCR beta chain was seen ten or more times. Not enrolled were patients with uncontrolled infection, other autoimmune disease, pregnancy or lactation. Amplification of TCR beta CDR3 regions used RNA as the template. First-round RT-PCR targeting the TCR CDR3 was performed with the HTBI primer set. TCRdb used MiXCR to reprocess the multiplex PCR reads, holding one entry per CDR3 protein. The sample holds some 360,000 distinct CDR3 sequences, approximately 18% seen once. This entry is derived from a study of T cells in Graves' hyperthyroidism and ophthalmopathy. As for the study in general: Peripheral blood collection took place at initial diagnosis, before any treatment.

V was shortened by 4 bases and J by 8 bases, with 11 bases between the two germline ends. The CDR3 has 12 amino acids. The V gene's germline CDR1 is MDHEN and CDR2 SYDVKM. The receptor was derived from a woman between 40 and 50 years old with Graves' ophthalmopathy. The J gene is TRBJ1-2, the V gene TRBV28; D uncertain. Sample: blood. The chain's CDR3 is CASSWRGKGYTF. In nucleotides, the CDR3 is TGTGCCAGCAGTTGGAGAGGGAAAGGCTACACCTTC.